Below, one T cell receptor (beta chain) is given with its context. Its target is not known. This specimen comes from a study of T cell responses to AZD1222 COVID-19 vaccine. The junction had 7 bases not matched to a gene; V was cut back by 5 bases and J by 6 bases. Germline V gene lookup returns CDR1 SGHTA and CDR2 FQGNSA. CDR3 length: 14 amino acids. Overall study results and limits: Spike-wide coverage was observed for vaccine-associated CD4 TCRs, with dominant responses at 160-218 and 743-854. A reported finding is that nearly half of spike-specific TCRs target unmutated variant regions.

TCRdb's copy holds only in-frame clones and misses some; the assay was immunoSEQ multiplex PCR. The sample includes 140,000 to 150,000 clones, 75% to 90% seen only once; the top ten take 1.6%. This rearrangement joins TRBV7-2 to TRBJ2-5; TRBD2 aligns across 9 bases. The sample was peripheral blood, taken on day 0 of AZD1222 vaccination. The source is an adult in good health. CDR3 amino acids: CASSQGRGGQTQYF. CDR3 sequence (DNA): TGTGCCAGCAGCCAGGGGCGGGGGGGTCAGACCCAGTACTTC.